This T cell receptor beta chain stems from a study of identical twins listed by TCRdb under 2016. About the study as a whole: TCR alpha and beta repertoires from monozygotic twins, unrelated adults of various ages and cord blood were deep-sequenced to test whether fetal clonotypes persist. To rule out contamination, the twin experiments were replicated at different times with different library preparation protocols. What the study reported, not specific to this receptor: Out-of-frame TCR alpha sequences shared between twins showed an excess of low generation-probability sequences compared with coincidental sharing between unrelated individuals. Recombination models systematically underestimated out-of-frame TCR alpha sharing in monozygotic twins but agreed with sharing between unrelated individuals. Zero-insertion analyses could be partly confounded by invariant T cells such as MAIT and iNKT, though diverse VJ usage argued against such confounding for most clonotypes. Excess twin sharing in beta out-of-frame sequences was weaker because fewer shared sequences lowered the signal-to-noise ratio. Conclusions relied on cross-sectional statistical analysis, since the same donors could not be followed over many years. Abundant cord blood beta clonotypes carried fewer insertions; young adult naive repertoires showed a weaker similar trend, while memory repertoires showed none.

Measured from the cysteine to the phenylalanine, the CDR3 is 15 residues long. The read is trimmed to its CDR3 DNA, 45 bases read in frame from base 1. From the germline V gene (reference sequence), CDR1 is SEHNR and CDR2 is FQNEAQ. Clipping removes 5 bases from V and 7 bases from J, with 9 as the unmatched junction base count. As regards this clonotype: Its cognate antigen has yet to be identified. Per-base quality was not reported, and no clone a single base away is much larger than it.

The receptor library was made with 5' RACE. The instrument given in TCRdb is Illumina HiSeq 2000. Template switching introduced a universal primer binding site; the final cDNA contained a unique molecular identifier, enabling accurate counting of TCR cDNA molecules. Specific primers in the conserved constant-segment region were used to synthesize first-strand cDNA for the TCR alpha and beta chains. To control for contamination, every cDNA library carried two barcodes: a SMART-Mk sample barcode plus Illumina barcodes. TruSeq adapter sequences along with Illumina sample barcodes were introduced in two successive PCR steps. Sequencing of the TCR alpha and beta cDNA libraries was done on the Illumina HiSeq platform using custom primers. The paper's processing steps were these. MiGEC processed the raw reads to extract unique molecular identifiers, while MiXCR was used to determine the CDR3 positions. For each individual, recombination models were inferred using an EM algorithm with the repgenHMM and IGoR tools. The tcR package in R was used for shared clonotype analysis, with sharing normalized by the product of cloneset sizes. To study raw recombination free of thymic and clonal selection effects, out-of-frame nonproductive sequences were analyzed. The raw public reads went through TCRdb reprocessing: fastp at Q25, MiXCR clone calling, in-frame beta chains kept. Rows merge per CDR3 protein into single entries with the most common DNA and genes. The V and J calls were determined by TCRdb, not by the authors. In all, the sample holds nearly 900,000 distinct CDR3 sequences, and approximately 13% of those were seen once. The ten largest clones take up roughly 1.6% of the sample.

Every donor was a healthy Caucasian. The twin cohort comprised three pairs of female monozygotic twins, all aged about 18 to 30 years. Peripheral blood mononuclear cells were the source from which RNA for the TCR libraries was isolated. This sample also appeared in a second study, on yellow fever vaccine responses in identical twins. The second investigation adds: According to the authors, the vaccine-induced T cell response in identical twins seemed to be partly convergent and partly specific to each individual. In the study, vaccine-responding T cell clones were precisely tracked in identical twins.

The clonotype originates from a woman under 30 in good health. The specimen was PBMCs. The rearranged segments are TRBV7-9 and TRBJ2-1; a stretch of 9 junction bases matches TRBD2. The base sequence is TGTGCCAGCAGCGACGAGCGGGGGGTCTTGAATGAGCAGTTCTTC. The resulting protein is CASSDERGVLNEQFF.